These 13 T cell receptor beta chains were sequenced from one sample in a study of CD8 T cells in Susac syndrome. Reverse transcription of about 0.5 to 1 ug RNA used random hexamers. Each CDR3 protein gets one entry after TCRdb re-called the immunoSEQ multiplex PCR reads with MiXCR. Among about 250,000 distinct CDR3 sequences listed, 93% were seen once. Sequenced input: CD4+ T cells from PBMCs. All receptors come from a human donor with multiple sclerosis.

The CDR3 reads CSAKDRPYEQYF. The CDR3 DNA reads as TGCAGTGCTAAAGACAGACCCTACGAGCAGTACTTC. The chain joins TRBV20-1 to TRBJ2-7; D perhaps matches TRBD1 (5 bases). Trimming cost V 4 bases and J 2 bases, with 9 bases left between them. Germline V lookup: CDR1 DFQATT, CDR2 SNEGSKA (reference sequence). The CDR3 totals 12 residues.

This rearrangement joins TRBV4-1 to TRBJ1-4, with 7 bases fitting TRBD1. CDR3 length equals 15 residues. Germline V CDR1 and CDR2: MGHRA, YSYEKL. Trimming cost V 2 bases and J 8 bases; bases outside gene matches: 8. CDR3 sequence: CASSQTGTAFEKLFF. As DNA, the CDR3 is TGCGCCAGCAGCCAAACCGGGACAGCCTTCGAAAAACTGTTTTTT.

This rearrangement joins TRBV20-1 to TRBJ2-5; D is uncertain. Trimming took 6 bases from V and 5 from J, leaving 10 bases between them. Per germline, CDR1 DFQATT and CDR2 SNEGSKA (reference sequence). The CDR3 is 11 residues long. The CDR3 bases are TGCAGTGCCGTTGTGGGGGAGACCCAGTACTTC. It translates to CSAVVGETQYF.

The chain joins TRBV5-6 to TRBJ2-7, with D possibly being TRBD2 (5 bases). Trimming took 2 bases from V and 3 from J, leaving 12 bases between them. This CDR3 has 14 amino acids. Germline CDR1 reads SGHDT; CDR2 reads YYEEEE. The DNA for the CDR3 is TGTGCCAGCAGCTTACGAGGACTCCACTACGAGCAGTACGTC. This gives the protein CASSLRGLHYEQYV.

This chain links TRBV7-2 with TRBJ2-7, with D perhaps TRBD1 (6 bases). Germline V lookup: CDR1 SGHTA, CDR2 FQGNSA. The CDR3 is 14 amino acids. The V end was cut by 3 bases, the J end by 5 bases, with 14 bases between. CDR3 residues: CASSLGTGSHEQYF. CDR3 DNA: TGTGCCAGCAGCTTGGGTACAGGGAGCCACGAGCAGTACTTC.

This chain connects TRBV27 to TRBJ2-1; the D gene could be TRBD1 or TRBD2 (5 bases each). The CDR3 runs to 13 residues. Germline V gives CDR1 MNHEY, CDR2 SMNVEV (reference sequence). V was clipped by 2 bases and J by 7 bases, with 9 bases between them. CDR3 region: CASSLRWGNEQFF. The CDR3, as DNA: TGTGCCAGCAGTTTACGATGGGGGAATGAGCAGTTCTTC.

About this clonotype itself: At one end the junction does not follow the germline gene, possibly because of a read error. The CDR3 region has the DNA TGTGCCAGTAGTGCCGGCGGTCAGGCCCAGCATTTT. Residues: CASSAGGQAQHF. V is TRBV19 and J is TRBJ1-5; D remains ambiguous. CDR3 length equals 12 residues. The V gene's germline CDR1 is LNHDA and CDR2 SQIVND (reference sequence).

V and J are TRBV3-1 and TRBJ2-2, with D perhaps matching TRBD2 (6 bases). This CDR3 is built from 16 residues. From germline, CDR1 is LGHDT and CDR2 YNNKEL (reference sequence). Trimming removed 1 base from V and 0 bases from J, with 9 bases in between. CDR3 DNA: TGTGCCAGCAGCCAAGGTACGGGAGCGAACACCGGGGAGCTGTTTTTT. Protein product: CASSQGTGANTGELFF. Full variable domain (remainder filled in from reference TRBV3-1 and TRBJ2-2): DTAVSQTPKYLVTQMGNDKSIKCEQNLGHDTMYWYKQDSKKFLKIMFSYNNKELIINETVPNRFSPKSPDKAHLNLHINSLELGDSAVYFCASSQGTGANTGELFFGEGSRLTVL.

This clonotype was detected once. A junction end diverges from the germline sequence, so it may reflect a read error. The chain employs TRBV5-6 and TRBJ1-2; D is unclear. CDR3 length: 11 amino acids. Germline CDR1 SGHDT, CDR2 YYEEEE. The CDR3 loop is CASSLAAVFAF. The CDR3 region has the DNA TGTGCCAGCAGCTTGGCGGCGGTCTTTGCCTTC.

This clonotype was seen just once. This chain connects TRBV5-4 to TRBJ2-1, with 9 bases lining up with TRBD1. Germline V lookup: CDR1 SGHNT, CDR2 YYREEE (reference sequence). The length of the CDR3 is 15 residues. V shed 4 bases, J shed 8 bases, and the junction held 10 bases outside the gene matches. The CDR3 DNA reads TGTGCCAGCAGCACCCCCGGGACAGGGCGGCATGAGCAGTTCTTC. This gives the protein CASSTPGTGRHEQFF.

The V gene is TRBV20-1, the J gene TRBJ2-3; the match to TRBD1 covers 8 bases. The CDR3 contains 17 residues. The trim removed 0 bases at V and 1 base at J, leaving 9 bases unmatched. Looked up from germline, CDR1 is DFQATT and CDR2 is SNEGSKA (reference sequence). CDR3 sequence (DNA): TGCAGTGCTAGAGAGCAGGGGGCCCGACTTCGCACAGATACGCAGTATTTT. Translated, it gives CSAREQGARLRTDTQYF.

The CDR3 bases are TGTGCCTGGAGCCCGAAACCGGGACAGGGTGGTTCACCCCTCCACTTT. Protein sequence: CAWSPKPGQGGSPLHF. The rearrangement uses TRBV30 and TRBJ1-6, with 9 bases fitting TRBD1. This CDR3 region has 16 residues. The germline V gene has CDR1 GTSNPN and CDR2 SVGIG (reference sequence). J lost 9 bases, V lost 3 bases, and 12 bases had no gene match.

The chain recombines TRBV9 with TRBJ2-7, with TRBD2 matching 14 bases. The CDR3 consists of 16 residues. The ends lost 5 bases at V and 7 bases at J; junction bases unmatched: 11. CDR1 is SGDLS, CDR2 YYNGEE, per germline. Written as DNA, the CDR3 is TGTGCCAGCAGAGGGAAAAAAAGACTAGCGGGAGGGGAGCAGTACGTC. Translating it yields CASRGKKRLAGGEQYV.